The sequence of this T cell receptor (beta chain) was determined in a study of cytomegalovirus exposure and HLA in healthy donors (dated by TCRdb to about 2017). General notes on the study: An earlier analysis of more than 550 of the donors reported 276 Gb of sequence data and 100 million to 120 million unique TCR beta sequences obtained from some 170 million T cells. The study aimed to test whether signatures of past pathogen exposure could be identified by cataloging public T cell receptors. A later analysis re-analyzed previously published TCR beta repertoires from several hundred donors and added high-resolution HLA genotyping to study TCR occurrence patterns. The study combined high-throughput TCR immunosequencing, statistical association of individual TCRs with disease status, and machine learning to predict cytomegalovirus infection status. In a later genetic analysis, genome-wide SNP genotypes for 398 of the 666 donors were used, and that subset was treated as a discovery cohort. To decide whether each TCR beta V gene segment behaved as functional or pseudogenic, an earlier analysis of 587 of the donors relied on high-throughput TCR beta sequencing. The later analysis used no new phenotypic data to find candidate immune exposures, relying instead on TCR beta sequences and their occurrence across donors. The genetic ancestry cluster associated with self-reported Caucasian donors included about 84% of the 398 genotyped donors. An early release that covered roughly 600 HLA-typed donors contained 250 to 350 gigabases of sequencing data and tens of millions of unique TCR sequences. The study used immunosequencing to profile the T cell repertoires of several hundred subjects and linked those repertoires to cytomegalovirus serostatus. Class I and class II HLA loci were covered by the typing at four-digit resolution. A separate validation cohort of roughly 120 different subjects was used in addition to the 666-subject first cohort. Typing coverage varied by locus: roughly 620-640 donors for A, B, C, DRB1 and DQB1; roughly 500 for DQA1; 600 to 610 for DPA1; fewer than 480 for DPB1. Across some 400 genotyped donors of the cohort, an average of 235,054 unique TCR beta nucleotide sequences per donor were sequenced, and approximately 17% of those sequences were non-productive. Donor age, sex, ethnicity and CMV serostatus were compiled together with the repertoire data. All discovery cohort repertoires had been generated on a single sequencing platform. About five DR-DQ haplotypes were treated as single units for association and clustering because of strong linkage in the cohort.

Broad study findings and their caveats: A later analysis found that TCR association rates varied across HLA loci, with DRB1 alleles showing the most associated TCRs and HLA-C alleles the fewest. At a false discovery rate of 0.05, a later analysis linked under 20,000 TCR beta sequences to specific HLA alleles. In a later genetic analysis, a missense DCLRE1C variant was associated with V-gene and J-gene trimming of TCR beta chains, and the association was replicated in an independent cohort. In both the original and validation cohorts, the classifier was reported to diagnose cytomegalovirus status with high specificity and sensitivity. A further reported finding was that TCR beta sequences accurately predicted the HLA-A and HLA-B alleles for most subjects in the first cohort. Strong co-occurrence of HLA alleles, especially DR and DQ, made assigning TCR associations to individual alleles difficult. Compared with equally common non-associated chains, HLA-associated TCR beta chains in a later analysis were more clonally expanded and had lower generation probabilities. Sequencing depth was assumed to be roughly uniform across donors in the presence/absence analyses, though that assumption may not hold. Because some donors lacked HLA typing at each locus, the association tests relied only on the typed subset. The authors suggested that the approach could potentially be generalized to other disease states and immunological phenotypes. An earlier analysis of approximately 500 of the donors showed that most TCR beta V segments appeared in productive rearrangements either about 90% or about 30% of the time, which broadly matched IMGT annotations. Most TCR sequences were observed very rarely across donors, whereas some public TCRs were present in many individuals. In a later analysis, most CMV-associated TCR beta chains were found to appear HLA-restricted, with HLA associations seemingly driven largely by CMV exposure. Some IMGT-functional V segments, including TRBV6-2 and TRBV6-3, could not be told apart with the 87-base-pair reads, so those segments were excluded. According to a later genetic analysis, donors in an Asian-associated ancestry cluster had fewer N-insertions in productive TCRs than the approximately 690-donor mean. Seventeen rarely observed V segments, including chromosome 9 orphons, were excluded from the earlier analysis of approximately 500 of the donors because counts were too low. Correlated functional status among segregating V segments might be attributable to linkage disequilibrium, but an unknown experimental factor could not be ruled out. Several of the top co-occurrence clusters appeared to be linked to parvovirus B19, influenza, CMV and Epstein-Barr virus, according to a later analysis. In this cohort, only TCR beta chains were sequenced, and detectable features were limited by the absence of alpha or paired-chain data. A total of roughly 160 TCR beta chains were listed by the study as associated with cytomegalovirus. The sequencing pipeline was judged likely to have produced a cluster of highly shared sequence variants as a technical artifact. Immune exposure information for the cohort was limited to CMV serostatus. In vitro tests confirmed that a few of the cytomegalovirus-associated TCR beta chains recognize cytomegalovirus antigens.

V is trimmed back by 6 bases and J by 4 bases, and the junction contains 7 bases that no gene match accounts for. The germline V gene (reference sequence) yields MNHEY for CDR1 and SMNVEV for CDR2. Measured from the cysteine to the phenylalanine, the CDR3 is 14 residues long. Only CDR3 DNA is held: 42 bases, read in frame from base 1. Library generation was performed with the immunoSEQ multiplex PCR assay. The multiplex PCR relied on a mix of 60 forward primers for TCR Vbeta segments and 13 reverse primers for TCR Jbeta segments. Amplification of the CDR3 region of rearranged TCR beta genes was performed with a multiplex PCR assay on genomic DNA. Amplified TCR beta libraries were sequenced as 87-base-pair reads on the Illumina HiSeq System. The published analysis was carried out like this. Across the 666 repertoires, a later analysis counted 80 million or so unique TCR beta chains, some 11 million of which were shared by at least two donors. Raw reads were error-corrected and collapsed into unique sequences with a nearest-neighbor algorithm that merged closely related sequences to remove PCR and sequencing errors. Alignment of CDR3 sequences to IMGT reference sequences was used to assign V, D and J gene segments. For a sequence to be retained, a match of at least six nucleotides to both a V gene segment and a J gene segment was required. Rearrangements were classified as productive when the CDR3 lacked stop codons and remained in frame with V and J, and all other rearrangements were classified as non-productive. Following IMGT convention, CDR3 was defined as the stretch from the second conserved V-encoded cysteine to the conserved J-encoded phenylalanine. In an earlier analysis of approximately 500 of the donors, sequences lacking an unambiguous match to a single V gene segment were excluded. An earlier analysis of fewer than 750 of the donors called V segments functional above 56.7% productive rearrangements and segregating when the between-donor standard deviation exceeded 5%. A statistical classification framework was built to diagnose cytomegalovirus status from the catalog of TCR beta chain sequences. A later analysis assigned V and J genes by comparing TCR nucleotide sequences with IMGT/GENE-DB human TR gene sequences. The TCRdist pipeline was used in a later analysis to assign CDR3 sequences and most-parsimonious VDJ recombination scenarios. In a later analysis, each TCR beta chain was defined by its CDR3 amino acid sequence together with its V-gene family, and reads lacking a unique V-gene family were excluded. A later analysis removed over 500 highly shared, low-generation-probability nucleotide sequences to deal with suspected cross-contamination and a sequencing artifact. For each public chain, a later analysis derived a clonal expansion index from normalized ranks of inferred template counts within each repertoire. In a later analysis, generation probabilities were computed using a VDJ recombination model fitted to out-of-frame rearrangements, and the results were checked against IGoR. In a later analysis, hypergeometric tests were used to score TCR-TCR, TCR-HLA and TCR-CMV co-occurrence, with a repertoire-size bias correction applied to TCR pairs. To estimate false discovery rates, a later analysis permuted the HLA or CMV assignments 20 times. In a later analysis, co-occurring TCRs were grouped with DBSCAN, and TCRdist sequence similarity was added when clustering was performed within HLA-allele-positive subsets. For co-occurrence clustering, repertoires with fewer than 30,000 or more than 120,000 public chains were excluded, along with a handful of repertoires with anomalous nucleotide sharing. TCRdb obtained this table from immuneACCESS and retained in-frame rearrangements with V and J assigned. These tables miss some clones; where compared with another copy, unresolved V genes account for less than half of the shortfall, and the remainder is unexplained. Clone size and V and J calls were adopted from that table, with D and trimming inferred from the DNA. The sample records 80,000 to 100,000 clones, about 81% of which are singletons. Approximately 1.3% of the sample belongs to the ten largest clones.

The cohort was made up of 666 healthy bone marrow donors. Cohort members were all nominally healthy when sampled, although unrecorded immune exposures were likely present. The donor was CMV seronegative and was included in the group of a few hundred seronegative cohort members. A peripheral blood sample was provided by each donor, and peripheral blood mononuclear cells were used for TCR beta sequencing. The Qiagen DNeasy Blood Extraction Kit was used to extract genomic DNA from the blood cell samples. Concerning this clone itself: Its antigen remains undetermined. No base qualities exist here, and no much larger clone lies one base off it.

The rearrangement joined TRBV27 to TRBJ1-1, and 8 junctional nucleotides match TRBD1. The sequencing input was PBMCs. The clonotype was recovered from a man aged 40-50 years in good health and CMV-seronegative. The nucleotide sequence is TGTGCCAGCAGCCAGGGGGCAAGGGGCACTGAAGCTTTCTTT. It is translated as CASSQGARGTEAFF.